Listed below are T cell receptor beta chains from one sample, sequenced in a study of blood T cell repertoires in COVID-19. Some clones are missing from TCRdb's copy, which holds only in-frame ones; the method was immunoSEQ multiplex PCR. The sample holds roughly 250,000 clones, about nine tenths seen once. The sample consisted of PBMCs or T cells enriched from blood (not recorded which). These receptors came from a woman under 30 who had recovered from COVID-19. The CDR3 runs from the conserved cysteine through the conserved F or W. Each record gives: D gene, V gene, clone size, CDR3 length, J gene, CDR3 DNA, CDR3 protein. A D gene is named only where the DNA matches it firmly. Part of the rows lack a size; the others show once, few, many or a class for expanded clones.

NA,TRBV27,few,13,TRBJ1-1,TGTGCCAGCAGTTTATTAAAGCGAACTGAAGCTTTCTTT,CASSLLKRTEAFF
NA,TRBV2,NA,16,TRBJ1-5,TGTGCCAGCAGTCTCCCGGACACACTACGCAATCAGCCCCAGCATTTT,CASSLPDTLRNQPQHF
NA,TRBV7-9,NA,11,TRBJ2-1,TGTGCCAGCACCTCAGGTTGGGAGCAGTTCTTC,CASTSGWEQFF
TRBD1,TRBV18,few,16,TRBJ1-3,TGTGCCAGCTCCCCTACAGGGGGATACTCTGGAAACACCATATATTTT,CASSPTGGYSGNTIYF
TRBD1,TRBV29-1,NA,14,TRBJ2-5,TGCAGCGCTTCATTGACAGGGGCTTGGGAGACCCAGTACTTC,CSASLTGAWETQYF
NA,TRBV3-1/TRBV3-2,NA,13,TRBJ1-1,TGTGCCAGCAGCCCAGACAGCAGGGTCGTGGCTTTCTTT,CASSPDSRVVAFF
NA,TRBV19,NA,13,TRBJ1-5,TGTGCCAGTAGTAGGGGGCCCCGCCAGCCCCAGCATTTT,CASSRGPRQPQHF
NA,TRBV6-2/TRBV6-3,NA,12,TRBJ2-7,TGTGCCAGCAGTTACCCTATATACGAGCAGTACTTC,CASSYPIYEQYF
TRBD1,TRBV4-1,NA,15,TRBJ2-1,TGCGCCAGCAGCCTGCAACAGGGGGCCTACAATGAGCAGTTCTTC,CASSLQQGAYNEQFF
NA,TRBV9,NA,15,TRBJ1-1,TGTGCCAGCAGCGTAGTTTCCGGGTGGAACACTGAAGCTTTCTTT,CASSVVSGWNTEAFF
TRBD1,TRBV4-1,NA,14,TRBJ1-2,TGCGCCAGCAGCCAAGGGGACAGCCGCTATGGCTACACCTTC,CASSQGDSRYGYTF
TRBD1,TRBV28,NA,17,TRBJ2-6,TGTGCCAGCAGTTCCCGACAGGGGGCGTTTGGGGCCAACGTCCTGACTTTC,CASSSRQGAFGANVLTF
TRBD1,TRBV6-5,NA,13,TRBJ1-1,TGTGCCAGCAGTTACTCTCGTGGGACAGGGTTGTTCTTT,CASSYSRGTGLFF
NA,TRBV5-6,NA,14,TRBJ2-5,TGTGCCAGCAGCTTGGTCGCCGGGGTAGAGACCCAGTACTTC,CASSLVAGVETQYF
TRBD1,TRBV27,NA,14,TRBJ2-1,TGTGCCAGCAGTCCCGGACAGGGGGCGAGTGAGCAGTTCTTC,CASSPGQGASEQFF
TRBD2,TRBV18,NA,14,TRBJ2-2,TGTGCCAGCTCACTTACTAGCGGCACCGGGGAGCTGTTTTTT,CASSLTSGTGELFF
TRBD1,TRBV6-5,NA,14,TRBJ2-5,TGTGCCAGCAGGAGACTCAGGGGGTCCGAGACCCAGTACTTC,CASRRLRGSETQYF
TRBD1,TRBV27,NA,14,TRBJ2-7,TGTGCCAGCAGTATCGGACAGGGCGGCTACGAGCAGTACTTC,CASSIGQGGYEQYF
NA,TRBV7-2,NA,13,TRBJ2-5,TGTGCCAGCAGCTTAGCAGGGGGAGAGACCCAGTACTTC,CASSLAGGETQYF
TRBD1,TRBV6-2/TRBV6-3,once,15,TRBJ2-7,TGTGCCAGCAGCTTAACCGGGACAGGGGGCCTCGAGCAGTACTTC,CASSLTGTGGLEQYF
NA,TRBV2,NA,14,TRBJ1-4,TGTGCCAGCAAGCCGGGACAACCTAATGAAAAACTGTTTTTT,CASKPGQPNEKLFF
TRBD1,TRBV4-1,NA,16,TRBJ2-3,TGCGCCAGCAGCCAATCCGGGACAGGGAACACAGATACGCAGTATTTT,CASSQSGTGNTDTQYF
NA,TRBV2,NA,15,TRBJ1-2,TGTGCCAGCAGTCCAGGGGCAGCGCGGGACTATGGCTACACCTTC,CASSPGAARDYGYTF
NA,TRBV14,NA,13,TRBJ2-1,TGTGCCAGCAGCTACGCGAGGGGGACTGAGCAGTTCTTC,CASSYARGTEQFF
NA,TRBV9,NA,13,TRBJ2-7,TGTGCCAGCAGCGTAGATCCGGGAGAAGAGCAGTACTTC,CASSVDPGEEQYF
TRBD2,TRBV9,once,15,TRBJ2-1,TGTGCCAGCAGCGTAACTAGCGGGGTCTACAATGAGCAGTTCTTC,CASSVTSGVYNEQFF
NA,TRBV5-5,once,16,TRBJ1-5,TGTGCCAGCAGCCGCGGGGGGAGCAATAGCAATCAGCCCCAGCATTTT,CASSRGGSNSNQPQHF
TRBD1,TRBV3-1/TRBV3-2,NA,18,TRBJ1-3,TGTGCCAGCAGCCAATCACACTCGTTCAGGGGGACTGGAAACACCATATATTTT,CASSQSHSFRGTGNTIYF
TRBD1,TRBV19,NA,16,TRBJ1-2,TGTGCCAGTAGGACAGGGGGACCAAATCCTAACTATGGCTACACCTTC,CASRTGGPNPNYGYTF
NA,TRBV4-2,NA,14,TRBJ1-2,TGTGCCAGCAGCCAAGTTACACAGGTTGCTGGCTACACCTTC,CASSQVTQVAGYTF
TRBD1,TRBV15,few,15,TRBJ1-2,TGTGCCACCAGCAGAGCCATAGGGGACAGCTATGGCTACACCTTC,CATSRAIGDSYGYTF
NA,TRBV7-8,NA,16,TRBJ1-5,TGTGCCAGCAGCACTTTGACACGGAATAGCAATCAGCCCCAGCATTTT,CASSTLTRNSNQPQHF
NA,TRBV14,NA,16,TRBJ2-3,TGTGCCAGCAGCGAACGAATAGACAGCTTCCAAGATACGCAGTATTTT,CASSERIDSFQDTQYF
NA,TRBV7-9,NA,13,TRBJ1-2,TGTGCCAGCAGCCAATCGGGAATGGCAGGCTACACCTTC,CASSQSGMAGYTF
TRBD1,TRBV27,NA,13,TRBJ2-7,TGTGCCAGCAGTTCTCGGACAGGGACCGAGCAGTACTTC,CASSSRTGTEQYF
NA,TRBV19,NA,14,TRBJ2-7,TGTGCCAGTAGTATAGGGACAGCGACCTACGAGCAGTACTTC,CASSIGTATYEQYF
NA,TRBV27,NA,12,TRBJ2-7,TGTGCCAGCAGGACACCAGGTTCCGAGCAGTACTTC,CASRTPGSEQYF
TRBD1,TRBV2,NA,16,TRBJ1-4,TGTGCCAGCAGTGAAGTGCCACAGGGGATTAATGAAAAACTGTTTTTT,CASSEVPQGINEKLFF
TRBD2,TRBV10-3,NA,14,TRBJ2-1,TGTGCCATCAGGGGTGGACTAGCCGGCAATGAGCAGTTCTTC,CAIRGGLAGNEQFF
TRBD2,TRBV18,NA,16,TRBJ2-1,TGTGCCAGCTCACCGCCGAATAGCGGGGGGCCCTATGAGCAGTTCTTC,CASSPPNSGGPYEQFF
NA,TRBV18,NA,16,TRBJ1-2,TGTGCCAGCTCACCCACAAGACAGCCGATTAACTATGGCTACACCTTC,CASSPTRQPINYGYTF